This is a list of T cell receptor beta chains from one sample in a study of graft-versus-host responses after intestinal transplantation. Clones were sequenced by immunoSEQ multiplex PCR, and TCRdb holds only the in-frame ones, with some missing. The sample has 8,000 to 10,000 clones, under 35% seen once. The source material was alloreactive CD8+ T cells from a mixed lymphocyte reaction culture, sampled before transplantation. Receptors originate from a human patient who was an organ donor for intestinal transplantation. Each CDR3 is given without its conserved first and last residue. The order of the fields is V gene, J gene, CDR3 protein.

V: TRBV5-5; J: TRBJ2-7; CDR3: ASSLKGASYEQY
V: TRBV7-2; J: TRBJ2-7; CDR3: ASNLYEQY
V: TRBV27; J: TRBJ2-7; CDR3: ASSLSEAGGFYEQY
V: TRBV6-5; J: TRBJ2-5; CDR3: ASSELAGPETQY
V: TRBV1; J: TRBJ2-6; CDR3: TSSNVGLQSRANVLT
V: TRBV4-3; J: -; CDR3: ASSQGTNYEQY
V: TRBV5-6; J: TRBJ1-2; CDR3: ASSLYRDRFYGYT
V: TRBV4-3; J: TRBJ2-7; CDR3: ASSQWGGPYEQY
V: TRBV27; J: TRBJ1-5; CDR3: ASSLSTGEPQH
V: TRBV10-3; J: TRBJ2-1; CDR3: AATGEYEQF
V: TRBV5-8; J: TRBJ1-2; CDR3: ASSLDRDYGYT
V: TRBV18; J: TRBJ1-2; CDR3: ASSYIYPGTLAGYT
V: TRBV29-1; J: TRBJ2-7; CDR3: SVPGAGYEQY
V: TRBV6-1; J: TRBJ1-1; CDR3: ASSPLGWTEAF
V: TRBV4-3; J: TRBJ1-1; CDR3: ASSQGGWTEAF
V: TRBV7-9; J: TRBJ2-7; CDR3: ASSLEASGNYEQY
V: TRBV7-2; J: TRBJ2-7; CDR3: ASSLGLAGTYEQY
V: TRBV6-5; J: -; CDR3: TSRALNRELF
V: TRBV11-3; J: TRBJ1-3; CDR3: ASSSGDTYTIY
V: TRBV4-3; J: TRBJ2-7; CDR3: ASSQDRRGHEQY
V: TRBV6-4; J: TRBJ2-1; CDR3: ASSETGSSYNEQF
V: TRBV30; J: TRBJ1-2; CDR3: AWWVGGARGYT
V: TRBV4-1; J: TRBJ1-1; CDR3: ASSQVDGAQAEAF
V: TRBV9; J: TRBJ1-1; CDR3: ASSSLTEAF
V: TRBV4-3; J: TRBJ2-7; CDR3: ASSQVQGQEQY
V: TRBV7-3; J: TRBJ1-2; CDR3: ASSLRTGGGYT
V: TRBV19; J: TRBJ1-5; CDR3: ASTGAGAGQPQH
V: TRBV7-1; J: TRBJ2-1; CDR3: ASSLLRRDEQF
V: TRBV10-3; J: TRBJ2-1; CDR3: AISELGSPTPF
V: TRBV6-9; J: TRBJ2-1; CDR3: ASPLRTRRGHEQF
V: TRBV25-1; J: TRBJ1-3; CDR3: ASTPAAGNTIY
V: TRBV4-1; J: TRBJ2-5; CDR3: ASSQEGRGQETQY
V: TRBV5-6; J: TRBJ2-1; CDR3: ASSFTPSIDEQF
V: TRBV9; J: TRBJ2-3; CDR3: ASSPGTSGSADTQY
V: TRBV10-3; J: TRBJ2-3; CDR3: AISDKSTDTQY
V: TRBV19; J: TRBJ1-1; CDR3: ASLIFGPEGAEAF
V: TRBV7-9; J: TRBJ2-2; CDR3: ASSLNYWDRENTGELF
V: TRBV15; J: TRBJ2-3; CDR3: ATSRDPKVGGTDTQY
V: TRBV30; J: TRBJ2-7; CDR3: AWEVGGGLNEQY
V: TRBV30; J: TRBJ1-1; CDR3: AWTHLRGNTEAF
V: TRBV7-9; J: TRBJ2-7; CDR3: ASSGQIGYEQY
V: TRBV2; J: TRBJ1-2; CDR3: ACFRYGGATGGGYT